Listed below are T cell receptor beta chains from one sample, sequenced in a study of siplizumab effects on memory and regulatory T cells. Repertoires were generated with immunoSEQ multiplex PCR, while TCRdb's copy carries only in-frame clones and drops some. The table lists 50,000 or so clones, 95% to 98% of them singletons. The source material was naive CD4+ T cells sorted from blood. The receptor source for this set is a human donor in good health. Both conserved end residues are part of each CDR3. Fields, in order: V gene, CDR3 protein.

TRBV5-6,CASSLVGGMSDTQYF
TRBV5-1,CASSYPDSSNTGELFF
TRBV28,CASSLSGREYEQYF
TRBV6-1,CASNRRSTGELFF
TRBV10-3,CAISAGNYEQYF
TRBV18,CASSPRGSQETQYF
TRBV7-9,CASSLGPAGTSTDTQYF
TRBV19,CASSGRDSNEKLFF
TRBV5-1,CASSPTARGPNEQYF
TRBV20-1,CSSPGGYGYTF
TRBV5-1,CASSIDRSSQETQYF
TRBV30,CAWSWSGGDRGLGQYF
TRBV10-3,CAISSGQNSNQPQHF
TRBV7-3,CASSRLAGGPQEQYF
TRBV5-1,CASSPVGMVEATEAFF
TRBV6-6,CASSLDRARQPQHF
TRBV12-5,CASGLGVYGYTF
TRBV4-1,CASSPGQGVSYEQYF
TRBV19,CASSTTENSNQPQHF
TRBV9,CASSAPSGAETQYF
TRBV7-9,CASSLRGNYGYTF
TRBV7-2,CASSPGLAGAGRELFF
TRBV5-1,CASSGLAGGPSEQFF
TRBV2,CASSGGQGHEQYF
TRBV30,CAWSPVTGTGAYEQYF
TRBV4-1,CASSPGGGQREQFF
TRBV28,CARSGQGALISGNTIYF
TRBV5-4,CASSLGTVYEQYF
TRBV15,CATSRGGRGQQPQHF
TRBV2,CATADGRGSETQYF
TRBV5-4,CASSLGPLPRETQYF
TRBV23-1,CASRIKSGRSTGELFF
TRBV6-6,CASSLLAGGSNVLTF
TRBV4-3,CASSPGTKSSYNEQFF
TRBV28,CASSLWTEAGYTF
TRBV28,CASSPPIGTQYF
TRBV30,CAWSKRRDSPRYEQYF
TRBV18,CASSPGPGGAGANVLTF
TRBV29-1,CSVGFQGTGELFF
TRBV6-1,CASSLRGSADTQYF
TRBV7-9,CASSSNGLGGEKLFF
TRBV19,CASSIGGTSGVETQYF
TRBV11-3,CASSPPASPYGYTF
TRBV7-8,CASSLSGRSGYTF
TRBV6-6,CASSYGGSSNQPQHF
TRBV5-1,CASSPPGQGSTDTQYF
TRBV5-1,CASSLLPGDASDTQYF
TRBV10-3,CAISGSTSQETQYF
TRBV4-2,CASSLGGAGSDTQYF
TRBV2,CASMRRNQETQYF
TRBV6-5,CASSWTVLAEQYF
TRBV28,CASRRLKGLAEEASTDTQYF
TRBV5-1,CASRPGTVSTDTQYF
TRBV19,CASQGDTEGIQYF
TRBV30,CAWSVRLRGGDEQYF